This T cell receptor beta chain stems from a study of blood T cell repertoires in COVID-19. Study details: Acute and convalescent COVID-19 specimens originated in the United States, Italy and Spain. T cells, B-cell-depleted T cells, or PBMCs supplied cDNA or gDNA.

Patients from Seattle were sampled longitudinally, starting during active infection. The CDR3 is 11 residues long. As processed by the authors: Researchers report that nucleated cell counts were estimated from reference gene primer amplification. Clones were read by immunoSEQ multiplex PCR, and TCRdb kept only the in-frame ones, dropping some. Clonal size and the V and J genes are those of that table, whereas D and trimming came from the DNA. The sample holds some 70,000 clones, 76% seen once. The sequence came from a man in his fifties or sixties with COVID-19, enrolled during active disease. The rearrangement links TRBV21-1 to TRBJ1-2; the D segment call TRBD1 is taken from the table without a DNA check. TRBV21-1 is termed a pseudogene. The sequenced sample consisted of peripheral blood. The DNA of the CDR3 is TGTGCCAGCAGCCACAGGTTTGGCTACACCTTC. Translation gives CASSHRFGYTF.